A single sample is the source of the 23 T cell receptor beta chains below, sequenced in a study of Graves' ophthalmopathy and Graves' hyperthyroidism. CDR3 regions of TCR beta were amplified from RNA transcripts. Amplification began with first-round RT-PCR using HTBI primers, then second-round multiplex PCR was performed. TCRdb re-called the multiplex PCR reads through MiXCR, storing one row per CDR3 protein. The sample has over 650,000 distinct CDR3 sequences; 35% to 45% are singletons. The sequenced sample consisted of peripheral blood. These receptor sequences come from an adult man with Graves' ophthalmopathy.

This clonotype occurred many times. The genes are TRBV11-2 and TRBJ2-5; D unclear. Germline CDR1 is SGHAT and CDR2 is FQNNGV. CDR3 length: 13 amino acids. With 0 bases removed from V and 5 bases from J, the gap between germline ends came to 7 bases. The CDR3 here is CASSLETRETQYF. CDR3 sequence (DNA): TGTGCCAGCAGCTTAGAGACGCGGGAGACCCAGTACTTC.

This clonotype was recorded many times. The V call is TRBV9, the J call TRBJ1-4; no clear D gene. Germline-derived CDR1 and CDR2 are SGDLS and YYNGEE. Trimming removed 2 bases from V and 4 bases from J, with 6 bases in between. The CDR3 runs to 13 residues. The CDR3 DNA sequence: TGTGCCAGCAGCGTGGGGTTTAATGAAAAACTGTTTTTT. Translated, it gives CASSVGFNEKLFF.

There are many counts of this clonotype. This chain links TRBV7-3 with TRBJ1-1; D remains ambiguous. The CDR3 contains 17 residues. Germline V gene data show CDR1 as SGHTA and CDR2 as FQGTGA. V was clipped by 1 base and J by 4 bases, with 19 bases between them. In DNA form, the CDR3 reads TGTGCCAGCAGCTTAAAGGGCCGGGGTGAGAGGTTCACTGAAGCTTTCTTT. Translation: CASSLKGRGERFTEAFF. Full variable domain (missing parts from reference TRBV7-3 and TRBJ1-1): GAGVSQTPSNKVTEKGKYVELRCDPISGHTALYWYRQSLGQGPEFLIYFQGTGAADDSGLPNDRFFAVRPEGSVSTLKIQRTERGDSAVYLCASSLKGRGERFTEAFFGQGTRLTVV.

The J gene is TRBJ1-5, the V gene TRBV29-1, with D hard to call. V dropped 6 bases and J dropped 1 base, with 7 bases sitting between them. This CDR3 is built from 12 residues. Germline V gene sequence: CDR1 SQVTM, CDR2 ANQGSEA. CDR3 protein: CSVGPSNQPQHF. Here the CDR3 DNA reads TGCAGCGTAGGTCCAAGCAATCAGCCCCAGCATTTT. The full variable domain, with the rest looked up from reference TRBV29-1 and TRBJ1-5, is SAVISQKPSRDICQRGTSLTIQCQVDSQVTMMFWYRQQPGQSLTLIATANQGSEATYESGFVIDKFPISRPNLTFSTLTVSNMSPEDSSIYLCSVGPSNQPQHFGDGTRLSIL.

This clonotype was seen at least ten times. This rearrangement joins TRBV10-3 to TRBJ2-7; 8 bases fit TRBD1. The CDR3 covers 15 residues. From germline, CDR1 is ENHRY and CDR2 SYGVKD. J was trimmed by 2 bases and V by 4 bases; bases with no gene match: 7. The chain's CDR3 is CAISAAGTGTYEQYF. The CDR3 coding sequence is TGTGCCATCAGTGCCGCTGGGACAGGAACCTACGAGCAGTACTTC.

This clonotype has ten or more counts. The V call is TRBV24-1, the J call TRBJ1-4; no definite D call. The CDR3 is made up of 11 amino acids. Trimming took off 6 bases at V and 7 bases at J, with 5 bases between the two ends. Germline V CDR1 and CDR2: KGHDR, SFDVKD. CDR3 residues: CATSSGEKLFF. CDR3 sequence (DNA): TGTGCCACCAGTTCGGGTGAAAAACTGTTTTTT.

This clonotype was observed a single time. The chain combines TRBV7-9 with TRBJ2-5; TRBD1 matches at 10 bases. The J call may be wrong; the DNA end is better matched by TRBJ2-1. CDR3 size: 15 residues. CDR1 SEHNR and CDR2 FQNEAQ come from the germline V gene (reference sequence). CDR3 sequence (DNA): TGTGCCAGCAGCGCCGGACAGGGGGGGAGCAATGAGCAGTTCTTC. Its protein is CASSAGQGGSNEQFF.

This chain uses TRBV2 with TRBJ1-6, with 10 positions matching TRBD1. Germline CDR1 and CDR2: SNHLY and FYNNEI. CDR3 length equals 16 residues. V shed 8 bases and J 7 bases; nucleotides not matched to a gene: 11. CDR3 residues: CASEQDGTGENSPLHF. As DNA, the CDR3 is TGTGCCAGCGAGCAGGACGGGACAGGGGAGAATTCACCCCTCCACTTT.

With respect to this clonotype: The junction departs from germline at one end; a sequencing error may be responsible. V is TRBV2 and J is TRBJ2-5; D may correspond to TRBD1 or TRBD2 (5 bases each). The CDR3 runs to 13 residues. Germline CDR1 reads SNHLY; CDR2 reads FYNNEI. Here the CDR3 DNA reads TGTGCCAGCAGCGAAGAGACTGGGGGGACCCAGTACTTC. It codes for CASSEETGGTQYF.

This clonotype was detected a few times. The chain is built from TRBV12-3 or TRBV12-4 and TRBJ1-4; D is possibly TRBD1 (5 bases). The CDR3 extends over 16 amino acids. V lost 6 bases to trimming and J lost 3 bases, with 17 bases between them. The CDR3 coding sequence is TGTGCCAGCAGCCGTTGGGGGTTCGAAGCTAATGAAAAACTGTTTTTT. This gives the protein CASSRWGFEANEKLFF.

On this clonotype itself: A much more abundant neighbour one base away suggests this may be a read error. The J gene is TRBJ1-5, the V gene TRBV4-1, with TRBD1 as a possible D gene (5 bases). Germline CDR1 is MGHRA and CDR2 is YSYEKL. Trimming took off 4 bases at V and 8 bases at J, with 21 bases between the two ends. CDR3 length equals 16 residues. In DNA form, the CDR3 reads TGCGCCAGCAGCCTCCCTCAGCCAGGGATCTCAAAGCCCCAGCATTTT. This translates into CASSLPQPGISKPQHF.

This clonotype was picked up a small number of times. The J gene is TRBJ2-5, the V gene TRBV18; a weak D match, TRBD1 (5 bases). Germline values: CDR1 KGHSH, CDR2 LQKENI. Trimming removed 2 bases at V and 2 bases at J, with 6 bases between. There are 13 residues in the CDR3. Written as DNA, the CDR3 is TGTGCCAGCTCACCAAACAGGCAAGAGACCCAGTACTTC. This gives the protein CASSPNRQETQYF. The whole variable domain, filled in from reference TRBV18 and TRBJ2-5, reads NAGVMQNPRHLVRRRGQEARLRCSPMKGHSHVYWYRQLPEEGLKFMVYLQKENIIDESGMPKERFSAEFPKEGPSILRIQQVVRGDSAAYFCASSPNRQETQYFGPGTRLLVL.

This clonotype was counted between two and nine times. At one end the junction does not follow the germline gene, possibly because of a read error. The V and J genes are TRBV10-3 and TRBJ1-5; TRBD1 matches 7 bases. Germline values: CDR1 ENHRY, CDR2 SYGVKD. The CDR3 sequence is 17 residues long. CDR3 in amino acids: CASSEGTVSYSNQPQHF. In nucleotides, the CDR3 is TGTGCCAGCAGTGAAGGGACAGTGAGTTATAGCAATCAGCCCCAGCATTTT.

A remark on this clonotype: Compared with germline, one end of the junction differs, possibly owing to a read error. The chain couples TRBV11-2 to TRBJ2-2; D remains unclear. CDR1 is SGHAT and CDR2 is FQNNGV in the germline V gene. This CDR3 is 11 amino acids long. Here the CDR3 reads CASQNAGELFF. CDR3 DNA sequence: TGTGCCAGCCAGAACGCCGGGGAGCTGTTTTTT.

Ten or more counts support this clonotype. The genes are TRBV6-5 and TRBJ2-6; TRBD1 is a possible D gene (6 bases). This CDR3 spans 18 amino acids. Trimming shortened V by 6 bases and J by 0 bases, and 18 bases separated the two germline ends. Germline CDR1 reads MNHEY; CDR2 reads SVGAGI. The CDR3 spells CASSKLYRASSGANVLTF. As DNA, the CDR3 is TGTGCCAGCAGCAAACTTTACAGGGCTAGCTCTGGGGCCAACGTCCTGACTTTC.

This clonotype was picked up many times. The rearrangement links TRBV20-1 to TRBJ2-5; the D is unclear. Germline lookup yields CDR1 DFQATT and CDR2 SNEGSKA (reference sequence). V was pared by 0 bases and J by 5 bases, with 16 bases between. This CDR3 comprises 15 residues. In DNA form, the CDR3 reads TGCAGTGCTAGAGATTACGTCGACCGATGGGAGACCCAGTACTTC. It yields the protein CSARDYVDRWETQYF.

The chain recombines TRBV10-3 with TRBJ1-2; weak D call: TRBD1 (6 bases). CDR1 and CDR2 (germline): ENHRY, SYGVKD. CDR3 length: 12 residues. Deletions cut 10 bases from V and 7 bases from J, with 16 bases between. CDR3 nucleotides: TGTGCCAGCACCGAGGGGGGCTCTGGCTACACCTTC. Translated: CASTEGGSGYTF.

A word on this clonotype: It may be a read error: a sequence one base away is much more abundant. The chain joins TRBV5-1 to TRBJ1-2; D may be TRBD1 (5 bases). The CDR3 is made up of 15 amino acids. Germline V gives CDR1 SGHRS, CDR2 YFSETQ. The CDR3 loop reads CASSLTGTGDYGCTF. Here the CDR3 DNA reads TGCGCCAGCAGCTTGACCGGGACCGGGGACTATGGCTGCACCTTC.

This clonotype was observed at least ten times. The chain carries TRBV12-3 or TRBV12-4 and TRBJ2-6; D not certain. The CDR3 has 15 residues. The ends were cut back, 6 bases at V and 0 bases at J, with 9 bases in the middle. CDR3 DNA: TGTGCCAGCAGCCCTATTGGCTCTGGGGCCAACGTCCTGACTTTC. Amino acid sequence: CASSPIGSGANVLTF.

This clonotype was found many times. This chain links TRBV7-9 with TRBJ1-2, with D unresolved. Trimming took off 6 bases at V and 0 bases at J, with 5 bases between the two ends. There are 12 residues in the CDR3. Germline V lookup: CDR1 SEHNR, CDR2 FQNEAQ (reference sequence). The CDR3 reads CASSQSNYGYTF. DNA of the CDR3: TGTGCCAGCAGTCAGTCTAACTATGGCTACACCTTC.

The rearrangement links TRBV6-6 to TRBJ2-7; 8 bases are shared with TRBD2. The CDR3 runs 14 residues. J was trimmed by 3 bases and V by 3 bases; bases with no gene match: 4. Germline V gives CDR1 MNHNY, CDR2 SVGAGI (reference sequence). CDR3 nucleotides: TGTGCCAGCAGTTATCGGGGGGGGCACTACGAGCAGTACTTC. Residues: CASSYRGGHYEQYF.

Ten or more counts support this clonotype. V usage is TRBV11-2 and J usage is TRBJ2-5; 9 nucleotides match TRBD1. This CDR3 is built from 16 residues. J was trimmed by 5 bases and V by 0 bases; bases with no gene match: 7. Per germline, CDR1 SGHAT and CDR2 FQNNGV. The CDR3 is CASSLEQQGAGETQYF. The CDR3 nucleotides read TGTGCCAGCAGCTTAGAGCAACAGGGGGCTGGGGAGACCCAGTACTTC.

This clonotype was counted at least ten times. The chain employs TRBV9 and TRBJ2-2; D uncertain. The V gene's germline CDR1 is SGDLS and CDR2 YYNGEE. CDR3 length: 13 residues. V was trimmed by 0 bases and J by 11 bases, leaving 11 bases between them. This CDR3 is CASSVGWKGELFF. Written as DNA, the CDR3 is TGTGCCAGCAGCGTAGGCTGGAAGGGAGAGCTGTTTTTT. Complete variable domain (other parts from reference TRBV9 and TRBJ2-2): DSGVTQTPKHLITATGQRVTLRCSPRSGDLSVYWYQQSLDQGLQFLIQYYNGEERAKGNILERFSAQQFPDLHSELNLSSLELGDSALYFCASSVGWKGELFFGEGSRLTVL.